This TCR beta chain was retrieved from a study of T cells of healthy individuals. TCRdb passed the 5' RACE reads through MiXCR, listing each CDR3 protein once. Here the sample spans approximately 100,000 distinct CDR3 sequences, approximately 16% being singletons. The CDR3 has 18 residues. Trimming pared 4 bases from V and 0 bases from J, leaving 18 bases between. Germline V gives CDR1 SGHVS, CDR2 FQNEAQ. The sequence was obtained from a human donor in good health. The V gene is TRBV7-8, the J gene TRBJ1-4; D gene unclear. The CDR3 sequence: CASSSTLGPSPTNEKLFF. CDR3 nucleotides: TGTGCCAGCAGCTCAACATTAGGACCTTCACCAACTAATGAAAAACTGTTTTTT.